Following are 25 T cell receptor beta chains from one sample sequenced in a study of beta chain features in type 1 diabetes. Expressed TCRB transcripts got sequenced, as all isolated RNA was reverse transcribed. Assay: immunoSEQ multiplex PCR; the TCRdb copy retains only in-frame clones and omits some. The repertoire holds about 130,000 clones, with 9.2% as singletons. Sequenced: central memory CD4+ T cells from blood. These receptors were taken from a man aged 18 to 29 in good health.

This clone was observed a few times. V and J are TRBV5-1 and TRBJ2-1; TRBD1 might be the D (6 bases). The length of the CDR3 is 17 residues. The germline V and J ends were trimmed by 5 bases and 0 bases, with 18 bases remaining between them. In germline, CDR1 is SGHRS, CDR2 YFSETQ. This CDR3 reads CASRYSAGTTSYNEQFF. DNA of the CDR3: TGCGCCAGCAGGTACTCCGCAGGGACAACCTCCTACAATGAGCAGTTCTTC.

As for this clone: At one end, the junction sequence differs from germline, possibly due to a read error. The J gene is TRBJ1-2, the V gene TRBV7-9, with 7 bases identical to TRBD1. In germline, CDR1 is SEHNR, CDR2 FQNEAQ (reference sequence). This CDR3 has 11 amino acids. The chain's CDR3 is CASSSSGTALF. The CDR3 DNA sequence: TGTGCCAGCAGCTCATCCGGGACAGCTCTTTTC.

The chain employs TRBV9 and TRBJ2-6; D might be TRBD2 (6 bases). The CDR3 extends over 17 amino acids. The germline V gene has CDR1 SGDLS and CDR2 YYNGEE. V was cut by 1 base and J by 0 bases, with 11 bases left in between. CDR3 nucleotide sequence: TGTGCCAGCAGCGTACGGGACTCGAGCTCTGGGGCCAACGTCCTGACTTTC. Protein sequence: CASSVRDSSSGANVLTF.

The chain couples TRBV5-1 to TRBJ2-5, with D possibly TRBD1 on 6 matching bases. Per the germline V gene, CDR1 is SGHRS and CDR2 is YFSETQ. There are 14 residues in the CDR3. Trimming took 8 bases from V and 2 from J, leaving 16 bases between them. DNA of the CDR3: TGCGCCAGTTGCCCAGGGGCTGATCAAGAGACCCAGTACTTC. It translates to CASCPGADQETQYF.

This clone was observed many times. V and J are TRBV7-2 and TRBJ2-7; D not resolved. Germline lookup yields CDR1 SGHTA and CDR2 FQGNSA. V dropped 0 bases and J dropped 6 bases, with 3 bases sitting between them. This CDR3 has 11 residues. CDR3 loop: CASSLAAEQYF. For the CDR3, the DNA is TGTGCCAGCAGCTTAGCGGCCGAGCAGTACTTC.

This clone showed up just a few times. The chain employs TRBV30 and TRBJ1-6; D unclear. The CDR3 is made up of 13 amino acids. Per germline, CDR1 GTSNPN and CDR2 SVGIG (reference sequence). With 0 bases removed from V and 8 bases from J, the gap between germline ends came to 8 bases. This CDR3 is CAWSVRGDSPLHF. In DNA, the CDR3 is TGTGCCTGGAGTGTACGCGGGGATTCACCCCTCCACTTT.

This clone was picked up a small number of times. The J gene is TRBJ2-7, the V gene TRBV2; possible D gene TRBD2, 6 bases. With 6 bases removed from V and 5 bases from J, the gap between germline ends came to 17 bases. The CDR3 length is 14 residues. CDR1 is SNHLY, CDR2 FYNNEI, per germline. The CDR3: CASRGTRGFDEQYF. The CDR3 coding sequence is TGTGCCAGCAGGGGGACGCGGGGATTCGACGAGCAGTACTTC.

This clone has more than one count but fewer than ten. J is TRBJ2-1 and V is TRBV9; D might be TRBD1 (5 bases). The V gene lost 4 bases and the J gene lost 2 bases, with 16 bases spanning the gap. Germline V gene sequence: CDR1 SGDLS, CDR2 YYNGEE. This CDR3 is built from 16 residues. The CDR3 bases are TGTGCCAGCAGCTCCCTCGGCCAGGGAACCTACAATGAGCAGTTCTTC. This codes for CASSSLGQGTYNEQFF.

This clone was counted a few times. V and J are TRBV7-2 and TRBJ2-2; 8 bases match TRBD1. V trimming: 5 bases; J trimming: 7 bases; junction bases outside the gene matches: 9. The CDR3 extends over 15 amino acids. CDR1 and CDR2 from the germline V gene are SGHTA and FQGNSA. The CDR3 here is CASSTTGEKNGELFF. DNA for the CDR3: TGTGCCAGCAGCACGACAGGGGAAAAGAACGGGGAGCTGTTTTTT. The whole variable domain, filled in from reference TRBV7-2 and TRBJ2-2, reads GAGVSQSPSNKVTEKGKDVELRCDPISGHTALYWYRQSLGQGLEFLIYFQGNSAPDKSGLPSDRFSAERTGGSVSTLTIQRTQQEDSAVYLCASSTTGEKNGELFFGEGSRLTVL.

This clone was seen a handful of times. This chain links TRBV5-1 with TRBJ2-5; the match to TRBD1 covers 8 bases. Trimming at V came to 1 base and at J to 4 bases, leaving 6 bases not matched to a gene. This CDR3 has 15 amino acids. CDR1 SGHRS and CDR2 YFSETQ come from the germline V gene. CDR3 DNA sequence: TGCGCCAGCAGCTTGTACGGACAGGGAGGAGAGACCCAGTACTTC. Translating gives CASSLYGQGGETQYF.

The chain combines TRBV5-6 with TRBJ1-2, with TRBD1 matching over 8 bases. V lost 0 bases, J lost 4 bases, and 8 bases stayed unmatched. Germline-derived CDR1 and CDR2 are SGHDT and YYEEEE. This CDR3 is built from 16 residues. CDR3 DNA: TGTGCCAGCAGCTTGGTGGACAGGGAACCCGGCTATGGCTACACCTTC. This encodes CASSLVDREPGYGYTF.

The chain couples TRBV10-3 to TRBJ1-3, with 7 bases matching TRBD1. The CDR3 has 13 amino acids. Germline loops: CDR1 ENHRY, CDR2 SYGVKD. Losses at the gene ends were 11 bases for V and 0 bases for J; bases not matched to a gene: 4. The CDR3 nucleotides read TGTGCCGTCGGGACAGACTCTGGAAACACCATATATTTT. Its protein is CAVGTDSGNTIYF.

This sequence joins TRBV4-2 and TRBJ1-1; D might be TRBD1 (5 bases). In germline, CDR1 is LGHNA, CDR2 YNFKEQ. The V end lost 2 bases, the J end lost 1 base, and 11 bases lay between the germline ends. The CDR3 consists of 15 residues. CDR3 nucleotides: TGTGCCAGCAGCCAAATCCTGGGGCCGAACACTGAAGCTTTCTTT. It yields the protein CASSQILGPNTEAFF.

The gene calls are TRBV7-9 and TRBJ2-5, with D possibly TRBD2 on 6 matching bases. The CDR3 runs to 15 residues. Trimming stripped 2 bases from V and 7 bases from J, with 17 bases between. Germline values: CDR1 SEHNR, CDR2 FQNEAQ (reference sequence). The CDR3 coding sequence is TGTGCCAGCAGCTTAACCCCCAGCACCGGGGGGACCCAGTACTTC. It yields the protein CASSLTPSTGGTQYF.

This clone was seen more than once but under ten times. The genes are TRBV28 and TRBJ2-3; D might be TRBD1 (6 bases). The CDR3 is made up of 13 amino acids. The germline V and J ends were trimmed by 7 bases and 4 bases, with 12 bases remaining between them. Germline-derived CDR1 and CDR2 are MDHEN and SYDVKM. CDR3 in DNA: TGTGCCAGCAATACAGGGTTGGCAGATACGCAGTATTTT. As protein: CASNTGLADTQYF.

This chain joins TRBV28 and TRBJ2-7; D might be TRBD1 (6 bases). The CDR3 has 14 residues. Germline V gene data show CDR1 as MDHEN and CDR2 as SYDVKM. Trimming shortened V by 7 bases and J by 2 bases, and 15 bases separated the two germline ends. The CDR3 DNA reads as TGTGCCAGCAACCAAAACAGGGTTACCTACGAGCAGTACTTC. It translates to CASNQNRVTYEQYF. Drawing the rest from reference TRBV28 and TRBJ2-7, the complete variable domain is DVKVTQSSRYLVKRTGEKVFLECVQDMDHENMFWYRQDPGLGLRLIYFSYDVKMKEKGDIPEGYSVSREKKERFSLILESASTNQTSMYLCASNQNRVTYEQYFGPGTRLTVT.

This clone was seen only a few times. The CDR3 reads CASSLGPQGLTLHF. For the CDR3, the DNA is TGTGCCAGCAGCTTAGGACCCCAGGGTCTCACCCTCCACTTT. The chain has TRBV7-8 and TRBJ1-6; a possible D gene is TRBD1 (5 bases). The germline V and J ends were trimmed by 1 base and 14 bases, with 15 bases remaining between them. The germline V gene encodes CDR1 SGHVS and CDR2 FQNEAQ. The CDR3 is 14 residues long.

This chain links TRBV28 with TRBJ1-5; D gene unclear. The V and J ends lost 4 bases and 3 bases respectively, with 16 bases between them. Germline V gene lookup returns CDR1 MDHEN and CDR2 SYDVKM. The CDR3 is 16 amino acids. CDR3 loop: CASSSPTGQNNQPQHF. CDR3 nucleotide sequence: TGTGCCAGCAGTTCTCCGACGGGTCAGAACAATCAGCCCCAGCATTTT.

In this sample, this clone turned up a few times. V and J are TRBV7-3 and TRBJ2-2; a weak D match, TRBD1 (5 bases). This CDR3 has 14 amino acids. CDR1 is SGHTA and CDR2 is FQGTGA in the germline V gene. Trimming took off 7 bases at V and 3 bases at J, with 12 bases between the two ends. The CDR3, as DNA: TGTGCCAGCAAAAATACAGGAGACACCGGGGAGCTGTTTTTT. Amino acid sequence: CASKNTGDTGELFF.

V gene TRBV28 combines with J gene TRBJ2-7, with D possibly being TRBD1 (6 bases). CDR3 length: 13 amino acids. CDR1 and CDR2 (germline): MDHEN, SYDVKM. Trimming pared 5 bases from V and 6 bases from J, leaving 14 bases between. DNA of the CDR3: TGTGCCAGCAGTCCTACAGGGCTAGGCGAGCAGTACTTC. Translated, it gives CASSPTGLGEQYF.

The table lists this clone with many counts. This chain uses TRBV30 with TRBJ2-7; a possible D gene is TRBD2 (5 bases). Looked up from germline, CDR1 is GTSNPN and CDR2 is SVGIG (reference sequence). The V and J ends lost 2 bases and 5 bases respectively, with 13 bases between them. The CDR3 runs to 13 residues. CDR3 DNA sequence: TGTGCCTGGAGTATTGAGGGTAGGAACGAGCAGTACTTC. Translated, it gives CAWSIEGRNEQYF.

This clone was seen a few times. This chain links TRBV6-5 with TRBJ1-1, with D tentatively TRBD1 (5 bases). CDR1 is MNHEY and CDR2 is SVGAGI in the germline V gene. This CDR3 is 15 amino acids long. The V end lost 0 bases, the J end lost 4 bases, and 12 bases lay between the germline ends. The CDR3 protein is CASSYSPTASTEAFF. Here the CDR3 DNA reads TGTGCCAGCAGTTACTCGCCGACAGCGAGCACTGAAGCTTTCTTT.

The chain links TRBV6-6 to TRBJ1-5; D remains ambiguous. V was pared by 6 bases and J by 8 bases, with 14 bases between. The length of the CDR3 is 13 residues. Germline CDR1 reads MNHNY; CDR2 reads SVGAGI (reference sequence). For the CDR3, the DNA is TGTGCCAGCAGCCAATACGAGCTGGAGCCCCAGCATTTT. Protein product: CASSQYELEPQHF.

By its share, this clone is medium-sized. This chain joins TRBV29-1 and TRBJ2-7; tentatively, D is TRBD1 (7 bases). The V end lost 6 bases, the J end lost 3 bases, and 12 bases lay between the germline ends. CDR3 length: 12 amino acids. Germline V CDR1 and CDR2: SQVTM, ANQGSEA. The CDR3 bases are TGCAGCGTGCGGGACAGAAACTACGAGCAGTACTTC. Translated: CSVRDRNYEQYF.

The rearrangement uses TRBV9 and TRBJ2-1; maybe TRBD1 (6 bases). The germline CDR1 and CDR2 sequences are SGDLS and YYNGEE. V lost 4 bases and J 6 bases, leaving 8 bases between the germline ends. This CDR3 region has 12 residues. The DNA of the CDR3 is TGTGCCAGCAGCACACAGGGCAATGAGCAGTTCTTC. Translation: CASSTQGNEQFF. Looking up the rest from reference TRBV9 and TRBJ2-1 gives the full variable domain: DSGVTQTPKHLITATGQRVTLRCSPRSGDLSVYWYQQSLDQGLQFLIQYYNGEERAKGNILERFSAQQFPDLHSELNLSSLELGDSALYFCASSTQGNEQFFGPGTRLTVL.